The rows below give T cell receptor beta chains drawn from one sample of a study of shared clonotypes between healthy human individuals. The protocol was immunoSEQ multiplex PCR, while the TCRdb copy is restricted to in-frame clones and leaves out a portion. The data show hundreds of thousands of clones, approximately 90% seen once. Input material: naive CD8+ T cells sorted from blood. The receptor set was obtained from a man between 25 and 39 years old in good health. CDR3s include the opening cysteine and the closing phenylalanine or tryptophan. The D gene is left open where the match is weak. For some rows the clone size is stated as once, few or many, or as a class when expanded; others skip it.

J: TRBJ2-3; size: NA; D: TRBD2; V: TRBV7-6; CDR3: CASSSPLAGVLDTQYF; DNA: TGTGCCAGCAGCTCTCCCCTAGCGGGAGTACTAGATACGCAGTATTTT
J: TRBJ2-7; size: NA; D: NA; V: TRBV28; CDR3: CASSRTTGGHYEQYF; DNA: TGTGCCAGCAGTCGCACGACAGGAGGACACTACGAGCAGTACTTC
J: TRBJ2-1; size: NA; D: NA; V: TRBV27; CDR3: CASSLAAGSSYNEQFF; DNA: TGTGCCAGCAGTTTAGCAGCGGGCAGCTCCTACAATGAGCAGTTCTTC
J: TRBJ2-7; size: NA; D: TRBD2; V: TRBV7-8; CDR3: CASSLSRMLAGGLPYEQYF; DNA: TGTGCCAGCAGCTTAAGTCGAATGTTAGCGGGAGGGCTCCCTTACGAGCAGTACTTC
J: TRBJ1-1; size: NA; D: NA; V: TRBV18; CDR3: CASSPFKDRRNTEAFF; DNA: TGTGCCAGCTCACCATTTAAGGACAGACGGAACACTGAAGCTTTCTTT
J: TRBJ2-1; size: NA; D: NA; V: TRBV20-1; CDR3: CSVYEQFF; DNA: TGCAGTGTCTATGAGCAGTTCTTC
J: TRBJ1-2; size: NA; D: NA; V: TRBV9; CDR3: CASSARVYGYTF; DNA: TGTGCCAGCAGCGCCCGCGTTTATGGCTACACCTTC
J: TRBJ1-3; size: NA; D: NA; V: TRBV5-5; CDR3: CASSLGVRGGLSGNTIYF; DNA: TGTGCCAGCAGCTTGGGTGTCCGCGGGGGACTCTCTGGAAACACCATATATTTT
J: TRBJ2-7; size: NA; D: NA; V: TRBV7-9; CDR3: CASSPKTWGEQYF; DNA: TGTGCCAGCAGCCCAAAGACTTGGGGCGAGCAGTACTTC
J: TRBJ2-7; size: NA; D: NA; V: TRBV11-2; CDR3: CASSPPKGGATYEQYF; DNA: TGTGCCAGCAGCCCCCCGAAGGGTGGCGCTACCTACGAGCAGTACTTC
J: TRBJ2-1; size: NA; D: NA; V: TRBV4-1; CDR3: CASSQELARAYNEQFF; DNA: TGCGCCAGCAGCCAAGAACTAGCCAGAGCCTATAATGAGCAGTTCTTC
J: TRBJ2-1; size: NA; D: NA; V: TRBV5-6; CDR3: CASRGDEQFF; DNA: TGTGCCAGCAGGGGCGATGAGCAGTTCTTC
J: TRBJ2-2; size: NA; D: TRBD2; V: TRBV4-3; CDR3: CASSQDGLAGGAGELFF; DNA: TGCGCCAGCAGCCAAGATGGTCTTGCGGGAGGAGCCGGGGAGCTGTTTTTT
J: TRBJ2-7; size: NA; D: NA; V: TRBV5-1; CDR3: CASSPWDWASVRNYEQYF; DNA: TGCGCCAGCAGTCCGTGGGACTGGGCGTCTGTGAGGAATTACGAGCAGTACTTC
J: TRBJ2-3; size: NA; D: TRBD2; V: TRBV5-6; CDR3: CASSRGTSGTSTDTQYF; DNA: TGTGCCAGCAGCCGGGGGACTAGCGGAACTAGCACAGATACGCAGTATTTT
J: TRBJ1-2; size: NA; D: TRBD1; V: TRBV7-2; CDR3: CASSLDGTGAGYGYTF; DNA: TGTGCCAGCAGCTTAGACGGGACAGGGGCGGGCTATGGCTACACCTTC
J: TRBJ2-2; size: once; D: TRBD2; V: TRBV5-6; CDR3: CASSLAVAGAPGELFF; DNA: TGTGCCAGCAGCTTGGCAGTAGCGGGAGCCCCCGGGGAGCTGTTTTTT
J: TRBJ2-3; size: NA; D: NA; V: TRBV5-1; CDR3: CASSLESESDTQYF; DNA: TGCGCCAGCAGCTTGGAGTCCGAATCAGATACGCAGTATTTT
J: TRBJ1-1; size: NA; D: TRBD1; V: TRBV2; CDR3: CASAVAQTGYSEAFF; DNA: TGTGCCAGCGCCGTAGCGCAGACAGGGTACTCTGAAGCTTTCTTT
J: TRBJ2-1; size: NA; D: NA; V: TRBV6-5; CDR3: CASSYAWDADEQFF; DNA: TGTGCCAGCAGTTACGCCTGGGACGCGGATGAGCAGTTCTTC
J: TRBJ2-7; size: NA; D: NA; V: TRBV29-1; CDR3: CSVVLGGYEQYF; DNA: TGCAGCGTTGTTCTGGGGGGATACGAGCAGTACTTC
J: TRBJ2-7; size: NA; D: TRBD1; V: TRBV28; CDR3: CASSLLPGQGLYEQYF; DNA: TGTGCCAGCAGTTTGCTGCCGGGACAGGGGCTCTACGAGCAGTACTTC
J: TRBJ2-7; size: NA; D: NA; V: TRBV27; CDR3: CASSWGPDGTYEQYF; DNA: TGTGCCAGCAGTTGGGGGCCGGACGGGACCTACGAGCAGTACTTC
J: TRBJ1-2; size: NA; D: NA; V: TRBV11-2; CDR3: CASSLGPENNYGYTF; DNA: TGTGCCAGCAGCTTAGGGCCAGAGAACAACTATGGCTACACCTTC
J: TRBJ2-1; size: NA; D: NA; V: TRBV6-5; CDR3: CASSPYEGLRNEQFF; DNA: TGTGCCAGCAGCCCCTATGAGGGCCTACGCAATGAGCAGTTCTTC
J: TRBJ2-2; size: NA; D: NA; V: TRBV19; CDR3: CASSTTRGNTGELFF; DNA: TGTGCCAGTAGTACCACTAGGGGGAACACCGGGGAGCTGTTTTTT
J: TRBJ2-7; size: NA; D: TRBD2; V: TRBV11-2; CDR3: CASSLGTSYEQYF; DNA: TGTGCCAGCAGCTTAGGGACTAGTTACGAGCAGTACTTC